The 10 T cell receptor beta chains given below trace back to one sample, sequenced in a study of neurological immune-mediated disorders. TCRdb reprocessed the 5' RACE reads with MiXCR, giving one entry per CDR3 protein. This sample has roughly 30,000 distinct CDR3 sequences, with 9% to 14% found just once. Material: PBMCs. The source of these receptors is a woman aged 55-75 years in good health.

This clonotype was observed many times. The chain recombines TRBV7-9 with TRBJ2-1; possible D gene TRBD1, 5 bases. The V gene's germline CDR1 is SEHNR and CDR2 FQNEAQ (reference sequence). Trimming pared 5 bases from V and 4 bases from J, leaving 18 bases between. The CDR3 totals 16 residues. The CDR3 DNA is TGTGCCAGCAGCCCCCCCCAGGGATGGTCTTACAATGAGCAGTTCTTC. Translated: CASSPPQGWSYNEQFF.

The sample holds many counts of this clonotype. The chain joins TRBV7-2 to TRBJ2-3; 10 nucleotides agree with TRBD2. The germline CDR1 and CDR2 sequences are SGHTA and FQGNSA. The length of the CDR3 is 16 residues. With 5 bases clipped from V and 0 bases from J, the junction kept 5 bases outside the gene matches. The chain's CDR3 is CASSPQRGGSTDTQYF. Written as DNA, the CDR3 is TGTGCCAGCAGCCCGCAGCGGGGGGGTAGCACAGATACGCAGTATTTT. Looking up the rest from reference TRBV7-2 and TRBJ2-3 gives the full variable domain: GAGVSQSPSNKVTEKGKDVELRCDPISGHTALYWYRQSLGQGLEFLIYFQGNSAPDKSGLPSDRFSAERTGGSVSTLTIQRTQQEDSAVYLCASSPQRGGSTDTQYFGPGTRLTVL.

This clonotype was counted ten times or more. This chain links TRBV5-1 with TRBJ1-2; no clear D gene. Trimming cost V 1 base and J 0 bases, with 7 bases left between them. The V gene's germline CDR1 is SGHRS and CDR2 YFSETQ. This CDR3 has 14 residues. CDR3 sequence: CASSLSEANYGYTF. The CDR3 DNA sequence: TGCGCCAGCAGCTTGTCCGAAGCTAACTATGGCTACACCTTC.

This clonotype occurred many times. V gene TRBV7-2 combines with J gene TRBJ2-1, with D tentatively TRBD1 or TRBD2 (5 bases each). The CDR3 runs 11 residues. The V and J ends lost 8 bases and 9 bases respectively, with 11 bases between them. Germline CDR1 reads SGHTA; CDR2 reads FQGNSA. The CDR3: CASLGDAEQFF. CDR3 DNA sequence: TGTGCCAGCTTAGGGGACGCTGAGCAGTTCTTC. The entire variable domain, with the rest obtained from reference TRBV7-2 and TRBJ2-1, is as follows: GAGVSQSPSNKVTEKGKDVELRCDPISGHTALYWYRQSLGQGLEFLIYFQGNSAPDKSGLPSDRFSAERTGGSVSTLTIQRTQQEDSAVYLCASLGDAEQFFGPGTRLTVL.

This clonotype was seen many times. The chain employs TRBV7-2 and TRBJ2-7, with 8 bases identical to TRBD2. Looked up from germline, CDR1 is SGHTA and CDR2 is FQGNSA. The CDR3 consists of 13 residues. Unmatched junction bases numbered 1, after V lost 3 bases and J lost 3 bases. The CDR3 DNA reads TGTGCCAGCAGCTTTCGGGGGGGCTACGAGCAGTACTTC. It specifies CASSFRGGYEQYF.

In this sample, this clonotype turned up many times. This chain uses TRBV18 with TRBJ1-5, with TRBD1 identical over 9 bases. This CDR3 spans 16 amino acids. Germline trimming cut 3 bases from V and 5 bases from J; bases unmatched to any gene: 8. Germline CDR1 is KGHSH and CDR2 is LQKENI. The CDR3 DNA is TGTGCCAGCTCACCGGTTCCGGGACAGGGTGATCAGCCCCAGCATTTT. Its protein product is CASSPVPGQGDQPQHF. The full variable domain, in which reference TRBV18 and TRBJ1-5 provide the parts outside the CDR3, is NAGVMQNPRHLVRRRGQEARLRCSPMKGHSHVYWYRQLPEEGLKFMVYLQKENIIDESGMPKERFSAEFPKEGPSILRIQQVVRGDSAAYFCASSPVPGQGDQPQHFGDGTRLSIL.

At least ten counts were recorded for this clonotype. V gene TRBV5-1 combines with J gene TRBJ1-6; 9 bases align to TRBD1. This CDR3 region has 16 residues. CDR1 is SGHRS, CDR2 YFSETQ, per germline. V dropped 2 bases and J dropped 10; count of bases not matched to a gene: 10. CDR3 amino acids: CASSFTGGTGTSPLHF. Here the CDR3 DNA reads TGCGCCAGCAGCTTTACGGGAGGGACAGGGACGTCACCCCTCCACTTT. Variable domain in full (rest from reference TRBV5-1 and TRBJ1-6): KAGVTQTPRYLIKTRGQQVTLSCSPISGHRSVSWYQQTPGQGLQFLFEYFSETQRNKGNFPGRFSGRQFSNSRSEMNVSTLELGDSALYLCASSFTGGTGTSPLHFGNGTRLTVT.

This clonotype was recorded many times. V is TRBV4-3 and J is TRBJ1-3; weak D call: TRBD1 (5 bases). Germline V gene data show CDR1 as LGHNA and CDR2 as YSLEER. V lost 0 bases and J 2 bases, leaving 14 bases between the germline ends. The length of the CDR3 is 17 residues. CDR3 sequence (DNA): TGCGCCAGCAGCCAAGATCGCGGGGGGGTAACTGGAAACACCATATATTTT. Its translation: CASSQDRGGVTGNTIYF.

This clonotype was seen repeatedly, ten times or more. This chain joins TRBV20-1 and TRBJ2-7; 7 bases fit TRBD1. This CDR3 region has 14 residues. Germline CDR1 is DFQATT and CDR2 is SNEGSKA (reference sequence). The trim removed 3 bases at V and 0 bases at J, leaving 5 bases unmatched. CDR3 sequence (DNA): TGCAGTGCTAGGTTACAGGGGAGCTCCTACGAGCAGTACTTC. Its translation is CSARLQGSSYEQYF.

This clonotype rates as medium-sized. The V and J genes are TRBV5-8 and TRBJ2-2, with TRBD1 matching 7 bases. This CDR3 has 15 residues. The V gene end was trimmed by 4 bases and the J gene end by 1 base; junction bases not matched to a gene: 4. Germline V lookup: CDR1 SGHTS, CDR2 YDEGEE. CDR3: CASSRDSRNTGELFF. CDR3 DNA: TGTGCCAGCAGCCGGGACAGTAGGAACACCGGGGAGCTGTTTTTT. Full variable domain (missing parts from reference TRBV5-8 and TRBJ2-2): EAGVTQSPTHLIKTRGQQATLRCSPISGHTSVYWYQQALGLGLQFLLWYDEGEERNRGNFPPRFSGRQFPNYSSELNVNALELEDSALYLCASSRDSRNTGELFFGEGSRLTVL.